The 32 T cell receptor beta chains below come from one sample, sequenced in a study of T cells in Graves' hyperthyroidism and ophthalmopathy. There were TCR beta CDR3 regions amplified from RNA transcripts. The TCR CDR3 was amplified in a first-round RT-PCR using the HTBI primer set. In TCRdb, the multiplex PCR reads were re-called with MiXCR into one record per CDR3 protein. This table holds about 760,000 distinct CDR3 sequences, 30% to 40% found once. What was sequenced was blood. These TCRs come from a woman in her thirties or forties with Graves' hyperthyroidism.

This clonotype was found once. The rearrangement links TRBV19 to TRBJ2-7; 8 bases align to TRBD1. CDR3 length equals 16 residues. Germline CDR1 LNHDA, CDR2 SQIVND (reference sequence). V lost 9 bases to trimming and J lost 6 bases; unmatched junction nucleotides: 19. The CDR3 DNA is TGTGCCAGCAGCAAAGAACTACAGGGGGAAGACTCCGAGCAGTACTTC. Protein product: CASSKELQGEDSEQYF.

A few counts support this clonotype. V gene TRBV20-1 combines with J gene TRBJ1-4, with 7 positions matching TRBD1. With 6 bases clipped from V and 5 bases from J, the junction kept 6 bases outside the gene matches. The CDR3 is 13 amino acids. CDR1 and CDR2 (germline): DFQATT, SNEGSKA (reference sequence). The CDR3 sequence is CSARDSLNEKLFF. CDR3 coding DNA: TGCAGTGCCCGGGACAGTCTGAATGAAAAACTGTTTTTT.

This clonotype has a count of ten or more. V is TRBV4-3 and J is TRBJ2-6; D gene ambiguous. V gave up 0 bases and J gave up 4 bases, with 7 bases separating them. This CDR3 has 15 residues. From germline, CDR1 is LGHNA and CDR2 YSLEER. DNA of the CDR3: TGCGCCAGCAGCCAAGAAGCGCGAGGGGCCAACGTCCTGACTTTC. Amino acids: CASSQEARGANVLTF.

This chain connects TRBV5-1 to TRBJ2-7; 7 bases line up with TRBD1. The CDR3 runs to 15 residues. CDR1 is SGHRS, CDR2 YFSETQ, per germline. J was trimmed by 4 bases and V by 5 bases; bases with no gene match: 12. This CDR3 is CASSFGDREKYEQYF. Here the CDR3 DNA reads TGCGCCAGCAGTTTTGGAGACAGGGAAAAATACGAGCAGTACTTC.

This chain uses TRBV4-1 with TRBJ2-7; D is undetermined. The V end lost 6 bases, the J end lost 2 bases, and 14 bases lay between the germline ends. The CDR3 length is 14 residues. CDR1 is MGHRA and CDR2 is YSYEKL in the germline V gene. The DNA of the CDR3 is TGCGCCAGCAGTTCCTATGACGGTCCCTACGAGCAGTACTTC. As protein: CASSSYDGPYEQYF.

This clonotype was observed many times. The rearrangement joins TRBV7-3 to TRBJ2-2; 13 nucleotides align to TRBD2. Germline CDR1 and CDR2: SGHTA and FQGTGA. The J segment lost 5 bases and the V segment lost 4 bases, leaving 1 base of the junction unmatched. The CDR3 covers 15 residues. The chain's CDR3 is CASSSGLAGTGELFF. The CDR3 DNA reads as TGTGCCAGCAGCTCGGGACTAGCGGGAACCGGGGAGCTGTTTTTT.

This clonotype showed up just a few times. CDR3 sequence reads: CASSIGPEAFF. Here the CDR3 DNA reads TGTGCCAGTAGTATAGGTCCTGAAGCTTTCTTT. This rearrangement joins TRBV19 to TRBJ1-1; no firm D call. V was shortened by 1 base and J by 6 bases, with 3 bases between the two germline ends. The germline CDR1 and CDR2 sequences are LNHDA and SQIVND (reference sequence). This CDR3 is 11 amino acids long.

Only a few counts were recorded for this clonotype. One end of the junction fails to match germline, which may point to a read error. The CDR3 protein is CASSHDGTEELFF. The DNA of the CDR3 is TGTGCCAGCAGTCATGACGGGACCGAGGAGCTGTTTTTT. The rearrangement links TRBV6-2 or TRBV6-3 to TRBJ2-2; D possibly matches TRBD1 or TRBD2 (5 bases each). Per the germline V gene, CDR1 is MNHEY and CDR2 is SVGEGT. This CDR3 region has 13 residues.

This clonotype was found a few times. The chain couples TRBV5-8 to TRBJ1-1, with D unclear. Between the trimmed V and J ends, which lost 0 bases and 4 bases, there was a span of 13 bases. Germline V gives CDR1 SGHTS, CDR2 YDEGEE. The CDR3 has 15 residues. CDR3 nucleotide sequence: TGTGCCAGCAGCTTGGAGACAAACTGGGGCACTGAAGCTTTCTTT. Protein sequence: CASSLETNWGTEAFF.

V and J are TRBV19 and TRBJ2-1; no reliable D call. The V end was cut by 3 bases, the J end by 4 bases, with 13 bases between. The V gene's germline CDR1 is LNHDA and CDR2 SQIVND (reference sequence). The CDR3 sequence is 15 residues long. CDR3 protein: CASSMDRRNYNEQFF. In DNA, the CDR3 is TGTGCCAGTAGTATGGATCGGCGGAATTACAATGAGCAGTTCTTC.

The CDR3 coding sequence is TGTGCCAGCAGCCAATTCGAATCTGAAGCTTTCTTT. Translated: CASSQFESEAFF. The chain recombines TRBV3-1 with TRBJ1-1; D not certain. V lost 2 bases, J lost 6 bases, and 7 bases lay in between. Germline CDR1 reads LGHDT; CDR2 reads YNNKEL (reference sequence). The CDR3 runs to 12 residues.

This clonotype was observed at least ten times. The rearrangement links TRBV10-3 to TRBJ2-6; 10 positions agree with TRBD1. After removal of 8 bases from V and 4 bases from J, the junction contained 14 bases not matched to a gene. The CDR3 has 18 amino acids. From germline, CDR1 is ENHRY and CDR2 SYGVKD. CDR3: CAIALDGTGVTGANVLTF. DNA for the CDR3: TGTGCCATCGCCTTGGACGGGACAGGGGTTACAGGGGCCAACGTCCTGACTTTC.

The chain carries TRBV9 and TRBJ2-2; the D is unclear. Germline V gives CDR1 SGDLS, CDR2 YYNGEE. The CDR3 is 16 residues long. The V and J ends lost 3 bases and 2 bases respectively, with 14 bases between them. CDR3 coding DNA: TGTGCCAGCAGCGACCACCCAATAGGTAACACCGGGGAGCTGTTTTTT. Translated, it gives CASSDHPIGNTGELFF.

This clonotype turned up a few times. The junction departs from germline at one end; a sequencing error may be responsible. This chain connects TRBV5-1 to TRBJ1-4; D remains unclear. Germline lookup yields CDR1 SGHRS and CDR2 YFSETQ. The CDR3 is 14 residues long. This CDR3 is CASSLRGGREKLFF. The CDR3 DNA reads TGTGCCAGCAGTTTACGGGGAGGAAGGGAAAAACTGTTTTTT.

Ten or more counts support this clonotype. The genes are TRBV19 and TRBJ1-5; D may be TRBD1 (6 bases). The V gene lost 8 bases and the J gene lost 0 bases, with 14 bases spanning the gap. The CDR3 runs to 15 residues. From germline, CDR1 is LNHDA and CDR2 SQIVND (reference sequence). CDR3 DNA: TGTGCCAGTTGCGACAGGTCTTATAGCAATCAGCCCCAGCATTTT. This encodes CASCDRSYSNQPQHF.

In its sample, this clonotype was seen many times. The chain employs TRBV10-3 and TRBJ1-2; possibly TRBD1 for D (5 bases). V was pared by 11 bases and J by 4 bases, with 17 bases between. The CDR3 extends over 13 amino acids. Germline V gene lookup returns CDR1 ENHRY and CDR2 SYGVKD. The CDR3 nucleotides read TGTGCCTCGACAGTATCTCCTACCTATGGCTACACCTTC. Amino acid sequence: CASTVSPTYGYTF.

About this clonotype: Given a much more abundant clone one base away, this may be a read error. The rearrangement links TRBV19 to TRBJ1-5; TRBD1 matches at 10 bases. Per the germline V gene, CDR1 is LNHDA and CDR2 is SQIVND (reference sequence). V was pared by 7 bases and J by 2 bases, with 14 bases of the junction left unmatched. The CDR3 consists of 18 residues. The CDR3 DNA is TGTGCCAGTACCCTACGGAACACGGGGACAGGGGGCAATCAGCCCCAGCATTTT. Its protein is CASTLRNTGTGGNQPQHF.

The CDR3 region has the DNA TGTGCCAGCAGCCAAGATGATAGGGTAAATCAGCCCCAGCATTTT. Translated, it gives CASSQDDRVNQPQHF. The chain couples TRBV4-2 to TRBJ1-5; no definite D call. Germline CDR1 is LGHNA and CDR2 is YNFKEQ. V lost 0 bases to trimming and J lost 4 bases, with 10 bases between them. The length of the CDR3 is 15 residues.

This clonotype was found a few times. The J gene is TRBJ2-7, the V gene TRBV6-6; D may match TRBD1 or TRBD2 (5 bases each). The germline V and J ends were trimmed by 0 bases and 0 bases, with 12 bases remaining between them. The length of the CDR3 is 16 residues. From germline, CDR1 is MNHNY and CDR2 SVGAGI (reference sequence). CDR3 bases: TGTGCCAGCAGTTACTCTCGTTCAGGGAGCTCCTACGAGCAGTACTTC. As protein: CASSYSRSGSSYEQYF.

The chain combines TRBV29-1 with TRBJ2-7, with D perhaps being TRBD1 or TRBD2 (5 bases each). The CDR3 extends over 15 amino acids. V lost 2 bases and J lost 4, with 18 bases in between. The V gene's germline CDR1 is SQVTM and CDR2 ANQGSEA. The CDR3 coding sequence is TGCAGCGTTGAACGGGGCCGCGCTTTGGGGTACGAGCAGTACTTC. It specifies CSVERGRALGYEQYF.

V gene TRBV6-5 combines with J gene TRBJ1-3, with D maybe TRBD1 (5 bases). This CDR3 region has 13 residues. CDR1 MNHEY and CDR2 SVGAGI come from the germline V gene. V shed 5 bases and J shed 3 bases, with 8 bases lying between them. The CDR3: CASSGADGNTIYF. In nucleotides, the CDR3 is TGTGCCAGCAGTGGGGCGGATGGAAACACCATATATTTT.

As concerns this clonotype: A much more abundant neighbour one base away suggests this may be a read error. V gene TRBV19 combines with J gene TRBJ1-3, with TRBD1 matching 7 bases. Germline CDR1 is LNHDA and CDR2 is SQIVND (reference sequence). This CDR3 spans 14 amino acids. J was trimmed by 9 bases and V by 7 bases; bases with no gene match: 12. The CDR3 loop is CASNREQGYSTIYF. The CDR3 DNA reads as TGTGCCAGTAATAGGGAACAGGGGTACAGCACCATATATTTT.

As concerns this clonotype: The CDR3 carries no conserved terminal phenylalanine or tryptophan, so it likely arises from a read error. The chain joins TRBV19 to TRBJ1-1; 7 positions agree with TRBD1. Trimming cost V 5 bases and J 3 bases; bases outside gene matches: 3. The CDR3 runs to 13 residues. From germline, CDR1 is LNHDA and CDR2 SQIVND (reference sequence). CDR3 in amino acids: CASSRTGDTEAFL. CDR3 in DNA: TGTGCCAGTAGTCGCACAGGGGACACTGAAGCTTTCCTT.

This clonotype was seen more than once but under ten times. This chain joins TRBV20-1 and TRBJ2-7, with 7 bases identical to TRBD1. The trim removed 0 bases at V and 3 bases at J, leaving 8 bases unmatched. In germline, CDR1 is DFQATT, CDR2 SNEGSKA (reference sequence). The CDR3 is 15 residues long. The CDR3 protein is CSARDEGAPFYEQYF. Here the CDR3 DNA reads TGCAGTGCTAGAGATGAGGGGGCCCCCTTCTACGAGCAGTACTTC.

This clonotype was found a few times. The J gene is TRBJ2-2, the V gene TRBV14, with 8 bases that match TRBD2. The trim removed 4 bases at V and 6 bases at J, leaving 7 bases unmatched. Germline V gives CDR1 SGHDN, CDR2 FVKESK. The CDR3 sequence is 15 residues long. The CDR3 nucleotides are TGTGCCAGCAGCCTCCAGGGACTAGGAGCCGGGGAGCTGTTTTTT. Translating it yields CASSLQGLGAGELFF.

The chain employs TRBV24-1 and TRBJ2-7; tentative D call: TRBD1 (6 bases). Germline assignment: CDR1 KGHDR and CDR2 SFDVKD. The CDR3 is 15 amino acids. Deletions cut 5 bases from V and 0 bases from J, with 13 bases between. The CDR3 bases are TGTGCCACCAGTGTAGACAGGACCCTCTCCTACGAGCAGTACTTC. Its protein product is CATSVDRTLSYEQYF.

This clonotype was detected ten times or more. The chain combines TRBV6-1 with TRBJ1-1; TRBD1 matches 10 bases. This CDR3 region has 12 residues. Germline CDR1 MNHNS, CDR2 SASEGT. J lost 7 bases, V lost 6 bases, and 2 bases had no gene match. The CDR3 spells CASRTGGIEAFF. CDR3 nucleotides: TGTGCCAGCAGGACAGGGGGCATTGAAGCTTTCTTT.

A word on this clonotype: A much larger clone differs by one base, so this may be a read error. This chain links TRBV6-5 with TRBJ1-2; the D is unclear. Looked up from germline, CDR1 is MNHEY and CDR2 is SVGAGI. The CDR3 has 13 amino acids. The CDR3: CAGSYSTSYGYTF. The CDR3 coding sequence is TGTGCCGGCAGTTACTCGACTAGTTATGGCTACACCTTC.

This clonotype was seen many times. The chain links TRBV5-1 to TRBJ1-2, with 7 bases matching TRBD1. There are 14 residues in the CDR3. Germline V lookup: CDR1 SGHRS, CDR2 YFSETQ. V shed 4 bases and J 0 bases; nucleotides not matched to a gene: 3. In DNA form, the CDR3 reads TGCGCCAGCAGCACGGGACAGCCTAACTATGGCTACACCTTC. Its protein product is CASSTGQPNYGYTF.

CDR3 nucleotide sequence: TGTGCCAGCAGTGAAGGGACAGCCAGCAATCAGCCCCAGCATTTT. Protein product: CASSEGTASNQPQHF. The chain couples TRBV2 to TRBJ1-5; possibly TRBD1 for D (6 bases). The CDR3 spans 15 residues. Germline loops: CDR1 SNHLY, CDR2 FYNNEI. Trimming took off 1 base at V and 1 base at J, with 8 bases between the two ends.

DNA for the CDR3: TGTGCCAGCAGTACGCGGGTACAGCCCCAGCATTTT. This codes for CASSTRVQPQHF. This chain connects TRBV2 to TRBJ1-5; D is ambiguous. V shed 5 bases and J shed 7 bases, with 9 bases lying between them. The CDR3 covers 12 residues. CDR1 is SNHLY, CDR2 FYNNEI, per germline.

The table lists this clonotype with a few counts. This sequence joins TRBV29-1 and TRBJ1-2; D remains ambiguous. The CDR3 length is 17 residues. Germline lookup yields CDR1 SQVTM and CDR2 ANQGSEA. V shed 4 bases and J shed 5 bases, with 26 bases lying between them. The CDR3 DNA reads TGCAGCGTTGTAGGCGGCGGGAGCCTCTCTACGGAGTATGGCTACACCTTC. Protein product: CSVVGGGSLSTEYGYTF.